A single sample is the source of the 21 T cell receptor beta chains below, sequenced in a study of T cell responses to AZD1222 COVID-19 vaccine. The repertoire was sequenced with immunoSEQ multiplex PCR; TCRdb's copy has only in-frame clones and lacks some. Among fewer than 150,000 clones listed, approximately 90% were seen once. Sequencing was performed on peripheral blood, taken 28 days after the second AZD1222 dose. These TCRs come from an adult who received the AZD1222 COVID-19 vaccine.

The chain combines TRBV6-2 or TRBV6-3 with TRBJ2-2; no clear D. The CDR3 sequence is 12 residues long. Germline V gives CDR1 MNHEY, CDR2 SVGEGT. V dropped 6 bases and J dropped 8 bases, with 10 bases sitting between them. CDR3: CASSPGGGELFF. The CDR3 coding sequence is TGTGCCAGCAGCCCCGGTGGTGGGGAGCTGTTTTTT.

This sequence joins TRBV5-4 and TRBJ1-1; D may be TRBD1 (6 bases). Germline CDR1 and CDR2: SGHNT and YYREEE (reference sequence). V was trimmed by 0 bases and J by 7 bases, leaving 13 bases between them. This CDR3 has 14 amino acids. CDR3 protein: CASSLASGQFEAFF. DNA of the CDR3: TGTGCCAGCAGCTTGGCCTCCGGACAGTTTGAAGCTTTCTTT. Based on the CDR3 plus reference TRBV5-4 and TRBJ1-1, the full variable domain is ETGVTQSPTHLIKTRGQQVTLRCSSQSGHNTVSWYQQALGQGPQFIFQYYREEENGRGNFPPRFSGLQFPNYSSELNVNALELDDSALYLCASSLASGQFEAFFGQGTRLTVV.

The chain combines TRBV5-4 with TRBJ2-3, with a possible D match to TRBD1 (6 bases). Germline CDR1 is SGHNT and CDR2 is YYREEE (reference sequence). Deletions cut 3 bases from V and 0 bases from J, with 11 bases between. The CDR3 length is 15 residues. DNA for the CDR3: TGTGCCAGCAGCTCCCGGGACACCAGCACAGATACGCAGTATTTT. Translating it yields CASSSRDTSTDTQYF.

The count of this clone is one. The chain employs TRBV5-4 and TRBJ1-2, with 7 bases matching TRBD1. Germline trimming cut 5 bases from V and 2 bases from J; bases unmatched to any gene: 15. CDR1 and CDR2 (germline): SGHNT, YYREEE (reference sequence). This CDR3 is 17 amino acids long. CDR3 residues: CASRTQGQSLGNYGYTF. CDR3 DNA sequence: TGTGCCAGCAGGACACAGGGACAGTCTCTAGGGAACTATGGCTACACCTTC.

This chain links TRBV5-6 with TRBJ2-7; no reliable D call. The CDR3 has 11 residues. Trimming stripped 4 bases from V and 5 bases from J, with 7 bases between. Per the germline V gene, CDR1 is SGHDT and CDR2 is YYEEEE. Here the CDR3 reads CASSRSHEQYF. CDR3 in DNA: TGTGCCAGCAGCCGATCCCACGAGCAGTACTTC.

The chain combines TRBV5-1 with TRBJ2-7; 12 bases align to TRBD2. The germline CDR1 and CDR2 sequences are SGHRS and YFSETQ. CDR3 length: 15 residues. With V trimmed by 4 bases and J by 1 base, 3 bases remained unmatched. The CDR3 spells CASSPGLAGSYEQYF. The CDR3 nucleotides read TGCGCCAGCAGCCCCGGACTAGCGGGGTCCTACGAGCAGTACTTC. Full variable domain (remainder filled in from reference TRBV5-1 and TRBJ2-7): KAGVTQTPRYLIKTRGQQVTLSCSPISGHRSVSWYQQTPGQGLQFLFEYFSETQRNKGNFPGRFSGRQFSNSRSEMNVSTLELGDSALYLCASSPGLAGSYEQYFGPGTRLTVT.

The gene calls are TRBV10-3 and TRBJ1-1; D unresolved. Trimming left V 0 bases short and J 4 bases short, with 12 bases between. Germline CDR1 reads ENHRY; CDR2 reads SYGVKD. The length of the CDR3 is 15 residues. CDR3 coding DNA: TGTGCCATCAGTGAGTCGCCAGCCACAACCACTGAAGCTTTCTTT. This sequence encodes CAISESPATTTEAFF.

V is TRBV7-9 and J is TRBJ1-3; weak D call: TRBD1 (5 bases). Deletions cut 3 bases from V and 2 bases from J, with 14 bases between. The CDR3 consists of 16 residues. Germline lookup yields CDR1 SEHNR and CDR2 FQNEAQ (reference sequence). In DNA, the CDR3 is TGTGCCAGCAGCTTTGATGGCGGGGGTGCTGGAAACACCATATATTTT. Its protein is CASSFDGGGAGNTIYF.

This chain joins TRBV29-1 and TRBJ1-5; 7 bases are shared with TRBD1. Germline lookup yields CDR1 SQVTM and CDR2 ANQGSEA. Unmatched junction bases numbered 7, after V lost 6 bases and J lost 5 bases. This CDR3 is 13 amino acids long. The CDR3 is CSVGGRGDQPQHF. CDR3 in DNA: TGCAGCGTAGGGGGCAGGGGAGATCAGCCCCAGCATTTT.

The chain combines TRBV16 with TRBJ2-7; maybe TRBD1 (5 bases). With 0 bases removed from V and 4 bases from J, the gap between germline ends came to 10 bases. The germline V gene has CDR1 KGHSY and CDR2 FQNENV. CDR3 size: 14 residues. CDR3 amino acids: CASSQSPRVYEQYF. CDR3 nucleotides: TGTGCCAGCAGCCAATCGCCCAGGGTGTACGAGCAGTACTTC.

This chain joins TRBV7-2 and TRBJ2-5; D not certain. The ends were cut back, 5 bases at V and 0 bases at J, with 4 bases in the middle. Germline V gives CDR1 SGHTA, CDR2 FQGNSA. The CDR3 contains 12 residues. In nucleotides, the CDR3 is TGTGCCAGCAGCCTGTACCAAGAGACCCAGTACTTC. This gives the protein CASSLYQETQYF.

The V and J genes are TRBV30 and TRBJ1-5; D is unclear. CDR1 is GTSNPN, CDR2 SVGIG, per germline (reference sequence). With 0 bases removed from V and 6 bases from J, the gap between germline ends came to 9 bases. CDR3 length: 13 residues. The CDR3 DNA is TGTGCCTGGAGTGTAGACGGCTCTCAGCCCCAGCATTTT. It codes for CAWSVDGSQPQHF.

The rearrangement uses TRBV25-1 and TRBJ2-1; the D gene is possibly TRBD2 (6 bases). CDR3 length: 16 amino acids. V was shortened by 3 bases and J by 0 bases, with 12 bases between the two germline ends. CDR1 is MGHDK and CDR2 is SYGVNS in the germline V gene. CDR3 bases: TGTGCCAGCAGTGATTGGGGCGGGGACTCCTACAATGAGCAGTTCTTC. Translating gives CASSDWGGDSYNEQFF.

The rearrangement uses TRBV5-1 and TRBJ1-1, with D maybe TRBD1 (5 bases). Germline V gene data show CDR1 as SGHRS and CDR2 as YFSETQ. The V and J ends lost 0 bases and 0 bases respectively, with 12 bases between them. The CDR3 has 16 residues. The CDR3 DNA reads TGCGCCAGCAGCTTGGGACAGACTATGTTGAACACTGAAGCTTTCTTT. Its translation: CASSLGQTMLNTEAFF. The full variable domain, its missing parts supplied by reference TRBV5-1 and TRBJ1-1, is KAGVTQTPRYLIKTRGQQVTLSCSPISGHRSVSWYQQTPGQGLQFLFEYFSETQRNKGNFPGRFSGRQFSNSRSEMNVSTLELGDSALYLCASSLGQTMLNTEAFFGQGTRLTVV.

The chain combines TRBV7-6 with TRBJ1-3; D remains unclear. CDR3 length equals 15 residues. Per germline, CDR1 SGHVS and CDR2 FNYEAQ. Trimming removed 5 bases from V and 0 bases from J, with 11 bases in between. The CDR3 coding sequence is TGTGCCAGCAGCCTGAGCGGGCTCTCTGGAAACACCATATATTTT. As protein: CASSLSGLSGNTIYF. Full variable domain (rest looked up from reference TRBV7-6 and TRBJ1-3): GAGVSQSPRYKVTKRGQDVALRCDPISGHVSLYWYRQALGQGPEFLTYFNYEAQQDKSGLPNDRFSAERPEGSISTLTIQRTEQRDSAMYRCASSLSGLSGNTIYFGEGSWLTVV.

This sequence joins TRBV11-2 and TRBJ1-1, with TRBD1 matching over 9 bases. CDR1 and CDR2 (germline): SGHAT, FQNNGV. The CDR3 runs 15 residues. V shed 6 bases and J 0 bases; nucleotides not matched to a gene: 5. CDR3 nucleotide sequence: TGTGCCAGCAGTTGGACAGGGGCCTTGAACACTGAAGCTTTCTTT. Translated: CASSWTGALNTEAFF.

This clone was counted at least ten times. This chain joins TRBV6-2 or TRBV6-3 and TRBJ1-1; D remains unclear. V shed 6 bases and J shed 3 bases, with 26 bases lying between them. The CDR3 contains 18 residues. The germline V gene has CDR1 MNHEY and CDR2 SVGEGT. CDR3 sequence reads: CASSSRDKRQKTDTEAFF. CDR3 in DNA: TGTGCCAGCAGCTCCCGCGACAAACGCCAGAAAACGGACACTGAAGCTTTCTTT.

The V and J genes are TRBV5-1 and TRBJ1-5; D gene ambiguous. Germline V CDR1 and CDR2: SGHRS, YFSETQ. This CDR3 has 13 amino acids. V dropped 7 bases and J dropped 0 bases, with 8 bases sitting between them. In DNA form, the CDR3 reads TGCGCCAGCTCGGACGGTAGCAATCAGCCCCAGCATTTT. It yields the protein CASSDGSNQPQHF.

This clone was picked up one time. This chain uses TRBV19 with TRBJ1-4, with 7 positions matching TRBD1. V dropped 5 bases and J dropped 7; count of bases not matched to a gene: 7. The V gene's germline CDR1 is LNHDA and CDR2 SQIVND (reference sequence). This CDR3 is built from 14 residues. CDR3 nucleotide sequence: TGTGCCAGTAGTCATGGGACAGTGACTGAAAAACTGTTTTTT. Encoded protein: CASSHGTVTEKLFF.

The gene calls are TRBV10-2 and TRBJ1-2; 8 bases fit TRBD1. The germline gives CDR1 WSHSY, CDR2 SAAADI. The CDR3 extends over 17 amino acids. V shed 6 bases and J 0 bases; nucleotides not matched to a gene: 12. As DNA, the CDR3 is TGCGCCAGCAGCGAAGGGGCAGGGGGCTATTCTAACTATGGCTACACCTTC. Translating it yields CASSEGAGGYSNYGYTF.

The V gene is TRBV2, the J gene TRBJ1-2; D not certain. CDR3 size: 12 residues. The V and J ends lost 4 bases and 2 bases respectively, with 5 bases between them. The V gene's germline CDR1 is SNHLY and CDR2 FYNNEI. The DNA for the CDR3 is TGTGCCAGCAGTGGGACCAACTATGGCTACACCTTC. This encodes CASSGTNYGYTF.